This T cell receptor beta chain was sequenced for a study of blood T cell repertoires in COVID-19. Study at large: COVID-19 samples from acute and convalescent phases originated in the United States, Italy and Spain. Sources were T cells, B-cell-depleted T cells, or PBMCs; the material itself was cDNA or gDNA.

The germline V and J ends were trimmed by 6 bases and 7 bases, with 18 bases remaining between them. Germline CDR1 and CDR2: LNHDA and SQIVND (reference sequence). This CDR3 comprises 14 residues. Authors' data handling: It was from reference gene primer amplification that nucleated cell counts were estimated. Sequenced by immunoSEQ multiplex PCR; TCRdb stores in-frame clones only, minus some. The DNA gave D and trimming, while V, J and clone size come from that table. Of over 400,000 clones detected, roughly 85% appear once; the ten largest clones hold 1.4%. The material sequenced was peripheral blood. The receptor comes from a woman in her 30s with active or convalescent COVID-19. The chain recombines TRBV19 with TRBJ1-1; TRBD1 is a possible D gene (6 bases). DNA for the CDR3: TGTGCCAGTAGCCGACAGGTGGGGCTGGGTGAAGCTTTCTTT. Its translation: CASSRQVGLGEAFF. The complete variable domain, with remaining parts taken from reference TRBV19 and TRBJ1-1, reads DGGITQSPKYLFRKEGQNVTLSCEQNLNHDAMYWYRQDPGQGLRLIYYSQIVNDFQKGDIAEGYSVSREKKESFPLTVTSAQKNPTAFYLCASSRQVGLGEAFFGQGTRLTVV.